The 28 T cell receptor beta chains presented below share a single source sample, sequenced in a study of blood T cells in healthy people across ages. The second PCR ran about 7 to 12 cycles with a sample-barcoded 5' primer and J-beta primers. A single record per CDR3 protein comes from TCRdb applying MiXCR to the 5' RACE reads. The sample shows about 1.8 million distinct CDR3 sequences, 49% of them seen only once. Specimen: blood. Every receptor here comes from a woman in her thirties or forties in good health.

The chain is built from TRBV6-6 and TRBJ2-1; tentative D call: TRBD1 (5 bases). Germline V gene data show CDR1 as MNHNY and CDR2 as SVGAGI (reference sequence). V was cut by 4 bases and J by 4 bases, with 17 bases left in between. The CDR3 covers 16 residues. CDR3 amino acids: CASSSTDRNTYNEQFF. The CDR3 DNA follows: TGTGCCAGCAGTTCCACCGACAGAAATACTTACAATGAGCAGTTCTTC.

The CDR3 spells CASSPGVGGNQPQHF. The DNA of the CDR3 is TGTGCCAGCAGCCCCGGGGTGGGGGGCAATCAGCCCCAGCATTTT. This chain uses TRBV7-9 with TRBJ1-5; a weak D match, TRBD1 (5 bases). The CDR3 is made up of 15 amino acids. Germline-derived CDR1 and CDR2 are SEHNR and FQNEAQ (reference sequence). Between the trimmed V and J ends, which lost 5 bases and 2 bases, there was a span of 13 bases.

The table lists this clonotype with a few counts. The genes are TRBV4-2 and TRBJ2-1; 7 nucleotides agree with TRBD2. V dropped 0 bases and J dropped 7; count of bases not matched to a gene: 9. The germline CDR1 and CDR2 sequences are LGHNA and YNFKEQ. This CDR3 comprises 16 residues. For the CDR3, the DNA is TGTGCCAGCAGCCAAGATAGGGCTAGCGGACGGAATGAGCAGTTCTTC. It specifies CASSQDRASGRNEQFF.

CDR3 sequence reads: CASSVSRSNGGYTF. CDR3 coding DNA: TGTGCCAGCAGTGTAAGTCGGTCCAATGGGGGCTACACCTTC. The chain combines TRBV27 with TRBJ1-2; the D is unclear. The CDR3 runs to 14 residues. The germline gives CDR1 MNHEY, CDR2 SMNVEV (reference sequence). Between the trimmed V and J ends, which lost 5 bases and 8 bases, there was a span of 18 bases.

The CDR3 DNA is TGTGCCAGCACTGTTCCGGGGAAGGTGGGAGAGACCCAGTACTTC. It yields the protein CASTVPGKVGETQYF. The J gene is TRBJ2-5, the V gene TRBV28; D may be TRBD2 (5 bases). The CDR3 is made up of 15 amino acids. Trimming removed 7 bases from V and 4 bases from J, with 19 bases in between. Germline CDR1 reads MDHEN; CDR2 reads SYDVKM.

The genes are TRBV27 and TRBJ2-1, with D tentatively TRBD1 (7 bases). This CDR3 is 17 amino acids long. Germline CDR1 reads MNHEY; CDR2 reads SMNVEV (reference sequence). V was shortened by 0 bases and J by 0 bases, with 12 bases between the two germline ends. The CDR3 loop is CASSLSRDRSSYNEQFF. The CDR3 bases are TGTGCCAGCAGTTTATCGCGGGACAGAAGCTCCTACAATGAGCAGTTCTTC.

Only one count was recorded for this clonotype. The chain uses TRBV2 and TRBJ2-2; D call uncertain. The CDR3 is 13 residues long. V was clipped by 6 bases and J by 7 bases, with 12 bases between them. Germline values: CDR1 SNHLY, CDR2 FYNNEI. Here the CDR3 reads CASRRATGGELFF. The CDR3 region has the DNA TGTGCCAGCAGACGGGCCACTGGCGGGGAGCTGTTTTTT.

The DNA of the CDR3 is TGTGCCAGCAGCGTAGTTGTAAGCAGCGAGCAGTACTTC. This gives the protein CASSVVVSSEQYF. The J gene is TRBJ2-7, the V gene TRBV7-2; D gene ambiguous. The germline V and J ends were trimmed by 5 bases and 6 bases, with 14 bases remaining between them. Per germline, CDR1 SGHTA and CDR2 FQGNSA. This CDR3 has 13 residues.

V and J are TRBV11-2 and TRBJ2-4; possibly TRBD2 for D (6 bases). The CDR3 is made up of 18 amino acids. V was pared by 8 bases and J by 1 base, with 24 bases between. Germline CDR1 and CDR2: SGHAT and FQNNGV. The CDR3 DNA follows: TGTGCCAGCGCTCTCAACCGAGGCGGGGTTCGGGCCAAAAACATTCAGTACTTC. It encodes CASALNRGGVRAKNIQYF.

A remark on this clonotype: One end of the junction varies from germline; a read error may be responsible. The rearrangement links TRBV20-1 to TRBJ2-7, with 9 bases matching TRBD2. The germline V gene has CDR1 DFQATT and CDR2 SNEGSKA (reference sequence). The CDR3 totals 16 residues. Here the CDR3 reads CGASGTSTDSSYEQYF. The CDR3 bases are TGCGGTGCTAGCGGGACTAGCACCGACAGCTCCTACGAGCAGTACTTC.

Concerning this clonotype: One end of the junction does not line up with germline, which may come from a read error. CDR3 region: CSASERGGFGKNIRYF. DNA for the CDR3: TGCAGTGCTAGTGAGCGGGGGGGCTTTGGCAAAAACATTCGGTACTTC. The V call is TRBV20-1, the J call TRBJ2-4, with 10 bases lining up with TRBD2. Germline lookup yields CDR1 DFQATT and CDR2 SNEGSKA (reference sequence). This CDR3 comprises 16 residues.

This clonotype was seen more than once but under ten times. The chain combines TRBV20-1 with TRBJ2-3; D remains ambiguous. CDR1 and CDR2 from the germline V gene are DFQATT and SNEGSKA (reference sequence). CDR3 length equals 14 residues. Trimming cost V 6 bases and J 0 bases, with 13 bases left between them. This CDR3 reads CSARSRFSTDTQYF. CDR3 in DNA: TGCAGTGCCAGATCGAGGTTTAGCACAGATACGCAGTATTTT.

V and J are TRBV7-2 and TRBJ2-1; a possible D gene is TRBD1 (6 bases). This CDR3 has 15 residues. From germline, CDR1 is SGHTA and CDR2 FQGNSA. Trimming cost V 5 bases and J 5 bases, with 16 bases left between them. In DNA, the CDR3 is TGTGCCAGCAGCCCGAGGTACAGGGTAGACAATGAGCAGTTCTTC. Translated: CASSPRYRVDNEQFF.

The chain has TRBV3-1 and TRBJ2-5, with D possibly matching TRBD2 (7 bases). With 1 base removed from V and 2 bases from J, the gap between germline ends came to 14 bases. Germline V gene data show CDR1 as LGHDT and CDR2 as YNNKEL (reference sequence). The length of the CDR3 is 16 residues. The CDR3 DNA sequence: TGTGCCAGCAGCCAAGCCAACGGGGGGCCGCAAGAGACCCAGTACTTC. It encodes CASSQANGGPQETQYF.

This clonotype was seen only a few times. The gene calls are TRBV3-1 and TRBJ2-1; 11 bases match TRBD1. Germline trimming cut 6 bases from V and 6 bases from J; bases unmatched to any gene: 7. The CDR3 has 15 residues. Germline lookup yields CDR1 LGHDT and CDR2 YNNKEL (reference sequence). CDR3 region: CASRGRTGGFNEQFF. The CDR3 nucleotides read TGTGCCAGCAGGGGGCGGACAGGGGGCTTCAATGAGCAGTTCTTC.

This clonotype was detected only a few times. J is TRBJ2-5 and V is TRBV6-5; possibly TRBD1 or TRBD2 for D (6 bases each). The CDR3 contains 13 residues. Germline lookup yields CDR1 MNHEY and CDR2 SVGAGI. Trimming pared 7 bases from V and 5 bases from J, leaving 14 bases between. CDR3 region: CASTRGGIETQYF. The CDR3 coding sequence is TGTGCCAGCACCCGAGGGGGGATCGAGACCCAGTACTTC.

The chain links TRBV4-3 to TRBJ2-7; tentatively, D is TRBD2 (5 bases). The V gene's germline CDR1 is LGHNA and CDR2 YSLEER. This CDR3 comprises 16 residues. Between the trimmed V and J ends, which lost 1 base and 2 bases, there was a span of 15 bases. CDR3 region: CASSQAAVGEPYEQYF. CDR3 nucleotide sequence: TGCGCCAGCAGCCAAGCGGCGGTCGGGGAGCCCTACGAGCAGTACTTC.

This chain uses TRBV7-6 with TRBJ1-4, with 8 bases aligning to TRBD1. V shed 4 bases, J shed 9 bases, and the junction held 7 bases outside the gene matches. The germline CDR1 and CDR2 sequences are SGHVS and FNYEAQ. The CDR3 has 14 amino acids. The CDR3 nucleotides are TGTGCCAGCAGCTCGAAACAGGGGGAGAAAAAACTGTTTTTT. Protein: CASSSKQGEKKLFF.

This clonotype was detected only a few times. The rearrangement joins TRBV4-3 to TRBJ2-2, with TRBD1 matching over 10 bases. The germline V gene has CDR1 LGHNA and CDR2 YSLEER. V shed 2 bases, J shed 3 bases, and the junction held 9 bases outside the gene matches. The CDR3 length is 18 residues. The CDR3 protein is CASSQFRPGQGYTGELFF. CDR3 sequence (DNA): TGCGCCAGCAGCCAATTCCGTCCGGGACAGGGGTACACCGGGGAGCTGTTTTTT.

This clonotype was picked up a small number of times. DNA of the CDR3: TGTGCCAGCAGCTCCTTACAGGGTTCGGAGGTCGATACGCAGTATTTT. Amino acids: CASSSLQGSEVDTQYF. The chain joins TRBV13 to TRBJ2-3; D might be TRBD1 (6 bases). Germline-derived CDR1 and CDR2 are PRHDT and FYEKMQ (reference sequence). The CDR3 totals 16 residues. Between the trimmed V and J ends, which lost 4 bases and 6 bases, there was a span of 20 bases. The variable domain in full, completed from reference TRBV13 and TRBJ2-3, reads AAGVIQSPRHLIKEKRETATLKCYPIPRHDTVYWYQQGPGQDPQFLISFYEKMQSDKGSIPDRFSAQQFSDYHSELNMSSLELGDSALYFCASSSLQGSEVDTQYFGPGTRLTVL.

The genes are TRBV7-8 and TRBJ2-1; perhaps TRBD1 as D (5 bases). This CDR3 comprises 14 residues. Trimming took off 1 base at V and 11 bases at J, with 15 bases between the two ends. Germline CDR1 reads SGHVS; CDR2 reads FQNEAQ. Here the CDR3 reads CASSLDPLAGKQFF. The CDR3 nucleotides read TGTGCCAGCAGCTTAGACCCTTTGGCAGGGAAGCAGTTCTTC.

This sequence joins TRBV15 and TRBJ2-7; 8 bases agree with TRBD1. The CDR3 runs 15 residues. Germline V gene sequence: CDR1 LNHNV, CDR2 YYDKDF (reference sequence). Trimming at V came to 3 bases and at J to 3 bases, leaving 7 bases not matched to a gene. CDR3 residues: CATSSPGQAIYEQYF. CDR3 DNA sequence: TGTGCCACCAGCAGTCCGGGACAGGCGATCTACGAGCAGTACTTC.

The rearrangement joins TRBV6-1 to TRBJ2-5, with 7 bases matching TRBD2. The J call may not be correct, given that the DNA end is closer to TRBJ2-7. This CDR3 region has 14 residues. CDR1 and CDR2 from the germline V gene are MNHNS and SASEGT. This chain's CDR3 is CASSAWGGTYEQYF. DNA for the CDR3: TGTGCCAGCAGTGCCTGGGGGGGTACCTACGAGCAGTACTTC.

The CDR3 is CASSSIGGDFGTQYF. The CDR3 DNA reads as TGTGCCAGCAGCTCAATCGGGGGGGACTTTGGGACCCAGTACTTC. The chain links TRBV27 to TRBJ2-5; 8 bases align to TRBD2. The germline CDR1 and CDR2 sequences are MNHEY and SMNVEV (reference sequence). The CDR3 length is 15 residues. V shed 6 bases, J shed 7 bases, and the junction held 13 bases outside the gene matches.

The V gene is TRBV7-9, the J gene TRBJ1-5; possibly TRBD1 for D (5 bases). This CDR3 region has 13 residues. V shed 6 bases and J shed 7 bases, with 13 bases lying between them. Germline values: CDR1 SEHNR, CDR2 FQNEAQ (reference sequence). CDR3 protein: CASSSAGFQPQHF. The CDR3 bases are TGTGCCAGCAGTTCAGCAGGGTTCCAGCCCCAGCATTTT.

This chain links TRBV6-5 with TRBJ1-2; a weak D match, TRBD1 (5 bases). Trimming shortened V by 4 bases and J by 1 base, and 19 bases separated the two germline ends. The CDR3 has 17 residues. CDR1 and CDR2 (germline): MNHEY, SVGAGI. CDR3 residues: CASSFTESGKSNYGYTF. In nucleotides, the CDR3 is TGTGCCAGCAGTTTTACGGAGTCAGGGAAAAGTAACTATGGCTACACCTTC.

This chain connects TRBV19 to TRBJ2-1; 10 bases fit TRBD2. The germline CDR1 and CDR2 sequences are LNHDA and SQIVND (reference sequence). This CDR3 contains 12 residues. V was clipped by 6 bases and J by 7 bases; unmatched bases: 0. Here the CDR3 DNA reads TGTGCCAGTAGGGGACTAGCGAATGAGCAGTTCTTC. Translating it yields CASRGLANEQFF.

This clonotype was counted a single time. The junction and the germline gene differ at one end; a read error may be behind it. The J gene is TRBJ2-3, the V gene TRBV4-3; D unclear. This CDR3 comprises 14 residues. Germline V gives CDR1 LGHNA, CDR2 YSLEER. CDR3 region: CAGSQDDFTDTQYF. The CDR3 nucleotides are TGCGCCGGCAGCCAAGATGACTTCACAGATACGCAGTATTTT.